This T cell receptor (beta chain) was profiled in a study of T cell responses to AZD1222 COVID-19 vaccine. Study outcomes and limitations: Just 5 to 7 AZD1222 recipients were seropositive at baseline. Donors were chiefly white British, with a greater number of females, and clonal diversity was perhaps underestimated. Two AZD1222 doses significantly raised spike-specific TCR breadth and depth over controls. Repertoires were collected only later (after the peak T cell response had occurred).

The CDR3 extends over 15 amino acids. The trim removed 7 bases at V and 4 bases at J, leaving 9 bases unmatched. Germline CDR1 reads LGHNT; CDR2 reads FRNRAP. Details on this clone: The antigen is unknown.

Method: immunoSEQ multiplex PCR; TCRdb's copy keeps in-frame clones and lacks some. Of roughly 150,000 clones in the sample, more than 85% were seen once. This material consisted of peripheral blood, taken 28 days after the second AZD1222 dose. The chain links TRBV12-5 to TRBJ2-7, with TRBD1 matching 11 bases. The receptor was isolated from an adult who received the AZD1222 COVID-19 vaccine. For the CDR3, the DNA is TGTGCTAGTGCTCTCGCGGACAGGGGGCGATACGAGCAGTACTTC. It is translated as CASALADRGRYEQYF.